The following is a TCR beta chain sequence with its context. Antigen specificity is unknown. This CDR3 contains 15 residues. V dropped 3 bases and J dropped 7; count of bases not matched to a gene: 5. Germline lookup yields CDR1 SGHTS and CDR2 YDEGEE. The data are from a study of cytomegalovirus exposure and HLA in healthy donors. Primers: 60 Vbeta forward and 13 Jbeta reverse. In the original processing: As a later analysis found, there were 80 million to 90 million unique TCR beta chains, of which roughly 11 million were shared. Profiling relied on immunoSEQ multiplex PCR, and the TCRdb table lists in-frame clones only, not all of them. That table supplies the V and J calls and clone size; D and trimming were determined from the DNA. The sample lists 140,000 or so clones, roughly 80% seen once, with roughly 2.8% in the top ten. Study outcomes and limitations: Whilst most TCR sequences proved rare, a subset of public TCRs occurred across many donors. V- and J-gene trimming of TCR beta was linked (in a later analysis) to a missense DCLRE1C variant.

The J gene is TRBJ2-2, the V gene TRBV5-8; 11 nucleotides line up with TRBD2. The receptor was derived from a woman aged 30 to 39 in good health and CMV-seronegative. Sample: PBMCs. CDR3 loop: CASSSLAGVVGELFF. The CDR3 nucleotides are TGTGCCAGCAGCTCACTAGCGGGAGTGGTCGGGGAGCTGTTTTTT. The whole variable domain, filled in from reference TRBV5-8 and TRBJ2-2, reads EAGVTQSPTHLIKTRGQQATLRCSPISGHTSVYWYQQALGLGLQFLLWYDEGEERNRGNFPPRFSGRQFPNYSSELNVNALELEDSALYLCASSSLAGVVGELFFGEGSRLTVL.